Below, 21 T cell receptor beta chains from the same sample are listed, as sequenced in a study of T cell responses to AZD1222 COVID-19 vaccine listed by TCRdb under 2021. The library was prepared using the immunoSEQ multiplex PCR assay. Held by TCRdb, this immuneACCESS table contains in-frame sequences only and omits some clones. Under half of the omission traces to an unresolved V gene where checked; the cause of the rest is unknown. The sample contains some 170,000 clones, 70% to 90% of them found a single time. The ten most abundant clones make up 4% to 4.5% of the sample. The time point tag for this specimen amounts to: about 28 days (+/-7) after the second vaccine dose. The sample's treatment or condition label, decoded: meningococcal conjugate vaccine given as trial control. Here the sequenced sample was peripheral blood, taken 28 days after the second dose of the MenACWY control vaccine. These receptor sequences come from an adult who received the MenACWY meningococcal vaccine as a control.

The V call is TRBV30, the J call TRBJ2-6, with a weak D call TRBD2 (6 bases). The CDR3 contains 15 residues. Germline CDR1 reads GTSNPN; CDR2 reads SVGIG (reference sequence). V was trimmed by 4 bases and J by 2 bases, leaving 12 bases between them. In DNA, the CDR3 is TGTGCCTGGACCTGGGACTTTGCTGGGGCCAACGTCCTGACTTTC. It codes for CAWTWDFAGANVLTF. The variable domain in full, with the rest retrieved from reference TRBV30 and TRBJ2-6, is SQTIHQWPATLVQPVGSPLSLECTVEGTSNPNLYWYRQAAGRGLQLLFYSVGIGQISSEVPQNLSASRPQDRQFILSSKKLLLSDSGFYLCAWTWDFAGANVLTFGAGSRLTVL.

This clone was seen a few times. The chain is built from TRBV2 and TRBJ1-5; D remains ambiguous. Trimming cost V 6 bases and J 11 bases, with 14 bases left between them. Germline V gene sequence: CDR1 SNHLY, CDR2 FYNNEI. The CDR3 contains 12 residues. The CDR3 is CASSPLMTAQHF. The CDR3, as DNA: TGTGCCAGCAGCCCGTTGATGACGGCCCAGCATTTT. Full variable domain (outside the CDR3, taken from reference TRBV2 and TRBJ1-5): EPEVTQTPSHQVTQMGQEVILRCVPISNHLYFYWYRQILGQKVEFLVSFYNNEISEKSEIFDDQFSVERPDGSNFTLKIRSTKLEDSAMYFCASSPLMTAQHFGDGTRLSIL.

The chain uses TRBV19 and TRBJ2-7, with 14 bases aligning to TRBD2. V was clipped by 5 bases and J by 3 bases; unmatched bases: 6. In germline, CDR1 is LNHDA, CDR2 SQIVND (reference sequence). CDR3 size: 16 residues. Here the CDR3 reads CASSRPGLAGDYEQYF. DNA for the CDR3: TGTGCCAGTAGTCGACCGGGACTAGCGGGAGACTACGAGCAGTACTTC. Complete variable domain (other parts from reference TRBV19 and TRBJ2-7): DGGITQSPKYLFRKEGQNVTLSCEQNLNHDAMYWYRQDPGQGLRLIYYSQIVNDFQKGDIAEGYSVSREKKESFPLTVTSAQKNPTAFYLCASSRPGLAGDYEQYFGPGTRLTVT.

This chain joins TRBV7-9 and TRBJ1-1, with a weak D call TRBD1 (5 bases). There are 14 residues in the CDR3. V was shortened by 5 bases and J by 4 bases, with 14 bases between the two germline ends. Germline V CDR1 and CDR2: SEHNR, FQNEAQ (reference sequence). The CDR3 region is CASSLYTDSTEAFF. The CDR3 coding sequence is TGTGCCAGCAGCCTATACACAGACAGCACTGAAGCTTTCTTT.

CDR3: CASSQTTPLYQETQYF. The CDR3 region has the DNA TGTGCCAGCAGCCAAACGACACCTCTGTACCAAGAGACCCAGTACTTC. The chain recombines TRBV3-1 (or the pseudogene TRBV3-2) with TRBJ2-5; D uncertain. The CDR3 loop spans 16 amino acids. CDR1 and CDR2 (germline): LGHDT, YNNKEL (reference sequence). Trimming left V 2 bases short and J 0 bases short, with 13 bases between.

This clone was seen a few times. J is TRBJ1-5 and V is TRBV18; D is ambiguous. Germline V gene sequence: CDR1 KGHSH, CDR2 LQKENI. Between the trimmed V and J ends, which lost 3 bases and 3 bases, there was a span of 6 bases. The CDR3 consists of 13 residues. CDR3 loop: CASSPSLNQPQHF. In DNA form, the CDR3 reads TGTGCCAGCTCACCTTCCCTCAATCAGCCCCAGCATTTT.

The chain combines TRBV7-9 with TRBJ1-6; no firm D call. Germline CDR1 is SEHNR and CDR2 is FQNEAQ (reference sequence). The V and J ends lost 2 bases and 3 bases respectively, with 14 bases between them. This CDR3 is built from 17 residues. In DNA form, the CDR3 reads TGTGCCAGCAGCTTATACTCCCCGACAAGCTATAATTCACCCCTCCACTTT. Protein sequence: CASSLYSPTSYNSPLHF.

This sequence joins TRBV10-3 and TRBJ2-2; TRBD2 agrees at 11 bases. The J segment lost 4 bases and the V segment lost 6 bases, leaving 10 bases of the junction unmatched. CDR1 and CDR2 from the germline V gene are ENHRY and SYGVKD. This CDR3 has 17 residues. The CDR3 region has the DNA TGTGCCATCAGCGGGACTAGCGGCCCTGGGGGCACCGGGGAGCTGTTTTTT. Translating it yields CAISGTSGPGGTGELFF.

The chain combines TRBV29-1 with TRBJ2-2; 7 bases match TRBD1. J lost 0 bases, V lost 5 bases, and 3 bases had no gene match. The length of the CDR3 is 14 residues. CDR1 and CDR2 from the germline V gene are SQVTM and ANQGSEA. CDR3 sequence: CSVRDRSNTGELFF. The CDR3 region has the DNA TGCAGCGTTCGGGACAGATCGAACACCGGGGAGCTGTTTTTT.

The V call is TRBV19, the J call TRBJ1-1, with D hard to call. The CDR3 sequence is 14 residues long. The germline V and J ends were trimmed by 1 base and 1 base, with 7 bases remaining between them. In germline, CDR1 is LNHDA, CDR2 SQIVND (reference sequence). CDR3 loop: CASSIGVWNTEAFF. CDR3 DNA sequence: TGTGCCAGTAGTATAGGGGTATGGAACACTGAAGCTTTCTTT. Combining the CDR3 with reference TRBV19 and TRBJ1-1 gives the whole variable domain DGGITQSPKYLFRKEGQNVTLSCEQNLNHDAMYWYRQDPGQGLRLIYYSQIVNDFQKGDIAEGYSVSREKKESFPLTVTSAQKNPTAFYLCASSIGVWNTEAFFGQGTRLTVV.

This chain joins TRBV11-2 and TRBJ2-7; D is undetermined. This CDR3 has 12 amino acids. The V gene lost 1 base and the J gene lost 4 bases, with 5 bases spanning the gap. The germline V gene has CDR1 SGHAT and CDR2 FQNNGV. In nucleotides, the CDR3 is TGTGCCAGCAGCTTAGCTGAGTACGAGCAGTACTTC. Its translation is CASSLAEYEQYF.

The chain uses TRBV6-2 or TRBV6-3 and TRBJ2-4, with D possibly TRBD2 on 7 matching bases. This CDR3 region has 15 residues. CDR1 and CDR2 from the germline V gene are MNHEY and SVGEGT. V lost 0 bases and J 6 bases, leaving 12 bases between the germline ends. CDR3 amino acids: CASSYSTGGGNIQYF. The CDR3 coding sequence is TGTGCCAGCAGTTACTCGACGGGGGGCGGAAACATTCAGTACTTC.

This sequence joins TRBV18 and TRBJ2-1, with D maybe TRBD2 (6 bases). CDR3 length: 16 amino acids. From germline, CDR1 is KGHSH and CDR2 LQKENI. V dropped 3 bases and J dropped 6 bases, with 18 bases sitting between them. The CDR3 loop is CASSPQTRRVSNEQFF. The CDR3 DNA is TGTGCCAGCTCACCCCAGACTAGAAGGGTTAGCAATGAGCAGTTCTTC. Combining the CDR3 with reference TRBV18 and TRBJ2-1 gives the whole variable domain NAGVMQNPRHLVRRRGQEARLRCSPMKGHSHVYWYRQLPEEGLKFMVYLQKENIIDESGMPKERFSAEFPKEGPSILRIQQVVRGDSAAYFCASSPQTRRVSNEQFFGPGTRLTVL.

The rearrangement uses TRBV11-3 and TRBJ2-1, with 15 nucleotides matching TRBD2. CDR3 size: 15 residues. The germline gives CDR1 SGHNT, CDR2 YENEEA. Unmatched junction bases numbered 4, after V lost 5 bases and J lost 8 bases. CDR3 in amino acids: CASSAGLAGGHEQFF. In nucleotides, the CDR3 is TGTGCCAGCAGCGCAGGACTAGCGGGAGGGCATGAGCAGTTCTTC.

The CDR3 DNA is TGTGCCAGCCTTACCCCCCAGGGGGGGGCCTACGAGCAGTACTTC. It codes for CASLTPQGGAYEQYF. V gene TRBV28 combines with J gene TRBJ2-7; either TRBD1 or TRBD2 may fit D (7 bases each). The germline CDR1 and CDR2 sequences are MDHEN and SYDVKM. CDR3 length: 15 amino acids. The ends were cut back, 8 bases at V and 2 bases at J, with 19 bases in the middle.

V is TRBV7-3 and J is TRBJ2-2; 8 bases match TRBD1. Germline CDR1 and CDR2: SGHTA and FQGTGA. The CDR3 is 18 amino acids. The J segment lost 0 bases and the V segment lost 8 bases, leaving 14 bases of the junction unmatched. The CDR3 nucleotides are TGTGCCAGCGGCGGGCGACAGGGGAGTTCTACGAACACCGGGGAGCTGTTTTTT. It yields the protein CASGGRQGSSTNTGELFF.

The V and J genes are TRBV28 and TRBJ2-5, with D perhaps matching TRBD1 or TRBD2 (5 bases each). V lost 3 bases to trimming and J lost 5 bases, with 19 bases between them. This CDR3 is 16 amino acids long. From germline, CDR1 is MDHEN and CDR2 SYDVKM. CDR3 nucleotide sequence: TGTGCCAGCAGTTTCCTTCCCCGGGGCGCCGGGGAGACCCAGTACTTC. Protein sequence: CASSFLPRGAGETQYF.

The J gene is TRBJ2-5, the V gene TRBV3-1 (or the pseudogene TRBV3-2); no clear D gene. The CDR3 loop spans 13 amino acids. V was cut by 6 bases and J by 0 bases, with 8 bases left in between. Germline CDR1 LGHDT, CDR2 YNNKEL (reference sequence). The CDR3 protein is CASSPTYQETQYF. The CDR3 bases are TGTGCCAGCAGTCCCACGTACCAAGAGACCCAGTACTTC.

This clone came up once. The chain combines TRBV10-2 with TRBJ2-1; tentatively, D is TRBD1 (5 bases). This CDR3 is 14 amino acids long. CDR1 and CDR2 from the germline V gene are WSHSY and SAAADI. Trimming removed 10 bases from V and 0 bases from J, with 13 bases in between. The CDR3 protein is CAILGQSSYNEQFF. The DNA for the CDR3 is TGCGCCATTTTGGGGCAAAGCTCCTACAATGAGCAGTTCTTC.

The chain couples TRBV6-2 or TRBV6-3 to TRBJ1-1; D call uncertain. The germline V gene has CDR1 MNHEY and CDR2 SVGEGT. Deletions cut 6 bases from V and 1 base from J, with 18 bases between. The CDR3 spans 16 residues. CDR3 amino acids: CASSPTPGHQNTEAFF. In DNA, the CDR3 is TGTGCCAGCAGCCCGACTCCGGGCCATCAGAACACTGAAGCTTTCTTT.

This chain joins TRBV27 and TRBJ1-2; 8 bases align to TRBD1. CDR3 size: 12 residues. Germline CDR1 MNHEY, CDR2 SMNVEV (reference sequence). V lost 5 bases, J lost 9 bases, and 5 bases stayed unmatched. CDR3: CASSATGGSYTF. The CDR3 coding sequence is TGTGCCAGCAGTGCTACAGGGGGAAGCTACACCTTC.